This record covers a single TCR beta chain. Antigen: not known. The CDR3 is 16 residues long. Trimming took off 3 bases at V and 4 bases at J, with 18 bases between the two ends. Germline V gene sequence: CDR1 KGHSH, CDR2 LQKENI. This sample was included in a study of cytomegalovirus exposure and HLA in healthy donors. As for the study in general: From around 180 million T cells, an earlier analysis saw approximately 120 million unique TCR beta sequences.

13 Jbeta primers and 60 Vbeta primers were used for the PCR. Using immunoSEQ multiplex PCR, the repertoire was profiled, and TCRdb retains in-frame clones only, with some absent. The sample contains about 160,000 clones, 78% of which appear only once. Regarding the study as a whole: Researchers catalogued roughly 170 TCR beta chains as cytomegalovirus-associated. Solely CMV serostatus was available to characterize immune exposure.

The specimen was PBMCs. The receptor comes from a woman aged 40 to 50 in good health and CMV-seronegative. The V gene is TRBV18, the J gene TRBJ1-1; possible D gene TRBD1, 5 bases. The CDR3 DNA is TGTGCCAGCTCACCTAATACCGCAGGGCTGGGCACTGAAGCTTTCTTT. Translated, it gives CASSPNTAGLGTEAFF.